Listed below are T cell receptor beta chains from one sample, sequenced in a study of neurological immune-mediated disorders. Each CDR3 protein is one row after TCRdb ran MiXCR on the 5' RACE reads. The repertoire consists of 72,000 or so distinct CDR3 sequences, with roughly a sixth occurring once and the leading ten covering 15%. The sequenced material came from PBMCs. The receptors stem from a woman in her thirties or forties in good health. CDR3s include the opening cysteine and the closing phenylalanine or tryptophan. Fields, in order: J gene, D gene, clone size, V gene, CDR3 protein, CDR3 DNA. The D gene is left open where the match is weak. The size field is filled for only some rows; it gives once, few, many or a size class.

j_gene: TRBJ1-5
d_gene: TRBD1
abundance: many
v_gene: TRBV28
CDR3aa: CASSGAGTASNQPQHF
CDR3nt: TGTGCCAGCAGCGGAGCCGGGACAGCTAGCAATCAGCCCCAGCATTTT

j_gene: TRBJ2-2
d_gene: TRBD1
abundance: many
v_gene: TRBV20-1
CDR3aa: CSARGQLQKTGPTGELFF
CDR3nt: TGCAGTGCTAGAGGCCAGCTTCAAAAGACAGGGCCCACCGGGGAGCTGTTTTTT

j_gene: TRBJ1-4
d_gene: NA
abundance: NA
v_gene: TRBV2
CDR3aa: CASKPGGDNEKLFF
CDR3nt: TGTGCCAGCAAACCCGGCGGTGATAATGAAAAACTGTTTTTT

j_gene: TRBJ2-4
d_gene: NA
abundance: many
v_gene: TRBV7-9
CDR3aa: CASSLMTRLLAKNIQYF
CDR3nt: TGTGCCAGCAGCTTAATGACTAGACTACTAGCCAAAAACATTCAGTACTTC

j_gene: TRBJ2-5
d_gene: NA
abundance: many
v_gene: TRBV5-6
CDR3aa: CASSLGFQETQYF
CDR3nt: TGTGCCAGCAGCTTGGGGTTCCAAGAGACCCAGTACTTC

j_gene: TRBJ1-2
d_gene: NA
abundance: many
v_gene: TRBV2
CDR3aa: CASSDRFLDGYTF
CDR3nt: TGTGCCAGCAGTGATAGGTTCCTTGATGGCTACACCTTC

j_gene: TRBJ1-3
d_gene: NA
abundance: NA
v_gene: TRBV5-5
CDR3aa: CASSGTGSSGNTIYF
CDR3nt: TGTGCCAGCAGCGGAACAGGGTCCTCTGGAAACACCATATATTTT

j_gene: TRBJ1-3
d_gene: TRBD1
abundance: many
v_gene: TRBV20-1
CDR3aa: CSATWTGTNTIYF
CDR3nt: TGCAGTGCCACCTGGACAGGAACGAACACCATATATTTT

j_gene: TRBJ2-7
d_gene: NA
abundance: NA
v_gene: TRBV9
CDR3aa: CASSVDDRKPYEQYF
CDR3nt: TGTGCCAGCAGCGTAGATGACAGAAAACCCTACGAGCAGTACTTC

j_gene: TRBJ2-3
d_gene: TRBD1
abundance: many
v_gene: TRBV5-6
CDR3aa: CASSIRGQGTDTQYF
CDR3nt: TGTGCCAGCAGCATCAGGGGGCAGGGAACAGATACGCAGTATTTT

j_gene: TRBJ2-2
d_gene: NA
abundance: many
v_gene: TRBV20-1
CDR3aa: CSARFTGSVKFAGELFF
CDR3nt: TGCAGTGCTAGATTTACTGGGAGCGTGAAATTCGCCGGGGAGCTGTTTTTT

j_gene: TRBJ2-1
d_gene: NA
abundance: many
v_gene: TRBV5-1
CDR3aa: CASSLLQPNEQFF
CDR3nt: TGCGCCAGCAGCTTGTTACAGCCTAATGAGCAGTTCTTC

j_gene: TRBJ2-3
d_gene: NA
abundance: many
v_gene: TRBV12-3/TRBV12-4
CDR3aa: CASSLNLPSSTDTQYF
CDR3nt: TGTGCCAGCAGTTTAAATTTGCCTTCTAGCACAGATACGCAGTATTTT

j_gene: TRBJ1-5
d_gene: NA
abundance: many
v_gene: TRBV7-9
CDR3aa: CASSWGSQPQHF
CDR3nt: TGTGCCAGCAGCTGGGGGAGTCAGCCCCAGCATTTT

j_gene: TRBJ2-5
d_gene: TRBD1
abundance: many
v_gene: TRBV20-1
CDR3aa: CSARLTGEETQYF
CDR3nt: TGCAGTGCTAGACTGACAGGGGAAGAGACCCAGTACTTC

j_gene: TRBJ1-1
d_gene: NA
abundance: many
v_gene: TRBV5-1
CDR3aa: CASSLWRGTEAFF
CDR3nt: TGCGCCAGCAGCTTGTGGAGGGGAACTGAAGCTTTCTTT

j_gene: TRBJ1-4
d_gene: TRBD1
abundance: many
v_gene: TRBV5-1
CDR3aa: CASSRTGWDEKLFF
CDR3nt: TGCGCCAGCAGCCGGACAGGGTGGGATGAAAAACTGTTTTTT

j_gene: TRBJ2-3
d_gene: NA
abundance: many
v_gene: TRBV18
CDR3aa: CASSDRDPLRGADTQYF
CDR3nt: TGTGCCAGCTCGGACCGGGACCCGCTTCGAGGGGCAGATACGCAGTATTTT

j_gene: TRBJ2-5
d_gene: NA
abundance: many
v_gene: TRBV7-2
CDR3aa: CASSYPYQETQYF
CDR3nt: TGTGCCAGCAGCTACCCGTACCAAGAGACCCAGTACTTC

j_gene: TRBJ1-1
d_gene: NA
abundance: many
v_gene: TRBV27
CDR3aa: CASSLLGTNTEAFF
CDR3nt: TGTGCCAGCAGTTTATTGGGGACGAACACTGAAGCTTTCTTT

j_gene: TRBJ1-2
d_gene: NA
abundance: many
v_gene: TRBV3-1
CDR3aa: CASSLGGRSYGYTF
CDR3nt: TGTGCCAGCAGCCTAGGGGGACGGAGCTATGGCTACACCTTC

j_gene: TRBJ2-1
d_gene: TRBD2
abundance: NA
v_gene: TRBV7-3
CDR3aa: CASSLTSESEQFF
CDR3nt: TGTGCCAGCAGCTTGACTAGCGAGAGTGAGCAGTTCTTC

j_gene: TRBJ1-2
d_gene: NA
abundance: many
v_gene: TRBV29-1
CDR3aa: CSVDQAGDYGYTF
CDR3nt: TGCAGCGTTGACCAGGCGGGTGACTATGGCTACACCTTC

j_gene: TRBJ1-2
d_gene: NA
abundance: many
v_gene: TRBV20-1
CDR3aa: CSASPGRKRDYGYTF
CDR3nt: TGCAGTGCTAGCCCCGGACGGAAAAGGGACTATGGCTACACCTTC

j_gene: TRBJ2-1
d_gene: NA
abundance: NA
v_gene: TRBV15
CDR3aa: CATKAGSSGWGDEQFF
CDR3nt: TGTGCCACCAAGGCGGGCTCTAGTGGGTGGGGGGATGAGCAGTTCTTC

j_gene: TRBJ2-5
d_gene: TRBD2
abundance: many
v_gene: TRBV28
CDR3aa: CASSFLLAGGRLETQYF
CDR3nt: TGTGCCAGCAGTTTCCTTCTAGCGGGGGGGCGTTTAGAGACCCAGTACTTC

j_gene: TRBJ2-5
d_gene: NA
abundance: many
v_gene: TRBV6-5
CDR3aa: CASTNVGETQYF
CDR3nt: TGTGCCAGCACTAATGTTGGGGAGACCCAGTACTTC

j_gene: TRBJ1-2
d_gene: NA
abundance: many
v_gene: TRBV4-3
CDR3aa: CASSQDFGQGRGYTF
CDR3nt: TGCGCCAGCAGCCAAGATTTTGGGCAGGGACGCGGCTACACCTTC

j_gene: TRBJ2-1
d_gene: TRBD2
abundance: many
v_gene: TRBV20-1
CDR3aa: CSARSMPTSGGAYGNEQFF
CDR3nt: TGCAGTGCTAGATCCATGCCGACTAGCGGGGGGGCCTACGGGAATGAGCAGTTCTTC

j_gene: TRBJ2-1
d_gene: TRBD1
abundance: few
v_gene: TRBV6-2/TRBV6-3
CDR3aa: CASSSGRQGLYDEQFF
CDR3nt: TGTGCCAGCAGTTCCGGAAGACAGGGGTTGTACGATGAGCAGTTCTTC

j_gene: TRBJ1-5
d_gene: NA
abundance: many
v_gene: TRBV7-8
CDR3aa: CASSVGLKVDQPQHF
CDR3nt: TGTGCCAGCAGCGTAGGACTGAAGGTGGATCAGCCCCAGCATTTT

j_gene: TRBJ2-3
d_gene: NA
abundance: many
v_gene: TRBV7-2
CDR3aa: CASSPQGAGSTDTQYF
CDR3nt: TGTGCCAGCAGCCCCCAGGGTGCTGGGAGCACAGATACGCAGTATTTT

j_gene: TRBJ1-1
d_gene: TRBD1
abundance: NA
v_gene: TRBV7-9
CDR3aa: CASSLWTGMNTEAFF
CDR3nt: TGTGCCAGCAGCTTATGGACAGGGATGAACACTGAAGCTTTCTTT

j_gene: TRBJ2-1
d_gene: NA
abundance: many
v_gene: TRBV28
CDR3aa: CASSPAYNEQFF
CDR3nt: TGTGCCAGCAGTCCAGCATACAATGAGCAGTTCTTC

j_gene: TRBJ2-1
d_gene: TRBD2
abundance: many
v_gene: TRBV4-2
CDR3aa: CASSLGLAENEQFF
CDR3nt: TGTGCCAGCAGCTTAGGACTAGCGGAGAATGAGCAGTTCTTC

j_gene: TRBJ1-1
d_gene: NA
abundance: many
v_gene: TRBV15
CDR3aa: CATSRDEGDTEAFF
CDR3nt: TGTGCCACCAGCAGAGATGAGGGGGACACTGAAGCTTTCTTT

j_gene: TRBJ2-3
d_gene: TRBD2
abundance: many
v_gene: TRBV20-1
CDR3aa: CSARAPILAGPDTQYF
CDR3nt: TGCAGTGCTAGAGCCCCCATTCTAGCGGGGCCAGATACGCAGTATTTT

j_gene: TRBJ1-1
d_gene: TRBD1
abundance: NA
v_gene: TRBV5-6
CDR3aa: CASSLGRGTENTEAFF
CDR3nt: TGTGCCAGCAGCTTGGGGCGTGGGACAGAGAACACTGAAGCTTTCTTT

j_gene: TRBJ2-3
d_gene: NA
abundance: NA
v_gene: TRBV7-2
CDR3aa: CASSSRPGGDDTQYF
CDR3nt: TGTGCCAGCAGCTCCCGCCCCGGAGGGGATGATACGCAGTATTTT

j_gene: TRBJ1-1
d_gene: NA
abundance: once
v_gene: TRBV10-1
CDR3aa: CASSEMVTEAFF
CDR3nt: TGCGCCAGCAGTGAGATGGTCACTGAAGCTTTCTTT

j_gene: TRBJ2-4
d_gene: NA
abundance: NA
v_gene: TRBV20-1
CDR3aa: CSASLGGPGIQYF
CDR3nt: TGCAGTGCTAGTTTGGGGGGGCCGGGCATTCAGTACTTC

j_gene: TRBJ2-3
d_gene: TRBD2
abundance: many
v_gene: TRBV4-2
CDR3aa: CASSQGSTSGADTQYF
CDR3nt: TGTGCCAGCAGCCAAGGTTCCACTAGCGGAGCGGATACGCAGTATTTT

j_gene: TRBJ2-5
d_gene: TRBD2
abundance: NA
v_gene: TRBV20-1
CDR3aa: CSANERAGGPATQYF
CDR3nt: TGCAGTGCTAATGAGAGAGCGGGGGGGCCGGCGACCCAGTACTTC

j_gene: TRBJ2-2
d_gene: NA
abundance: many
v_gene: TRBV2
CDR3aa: CASSTVLGGELFF
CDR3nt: TGTGCCAGCAGTACGGTTCTCGGCGGGGAGCTGTTTTTT

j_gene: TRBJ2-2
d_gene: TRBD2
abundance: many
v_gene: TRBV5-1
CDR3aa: CASSSSGGNTGELFF
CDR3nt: TGCGCCAGCAGCTCAAGCGGGGGGAACACCGGGGAGCTGTTTTTT

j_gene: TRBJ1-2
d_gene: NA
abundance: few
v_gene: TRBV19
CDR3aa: CASKKGLYGYTF
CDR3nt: TGTGCCAGTAAAAAGGGACTCTATGGCTACACCTTC

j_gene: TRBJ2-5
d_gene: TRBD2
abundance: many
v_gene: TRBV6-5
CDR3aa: CASSLIRGGWETQYF
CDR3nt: TGTGCCAGCAGTCTCATACGGGGGGGCTGGGAGACCCAGTACTTC

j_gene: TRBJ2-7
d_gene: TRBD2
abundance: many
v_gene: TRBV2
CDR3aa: CASSSPGLVSDEQYF
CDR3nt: TGTGCCAGCAGTTCACCGGGACTAGTCTCCGACGAGCAGTACTTC

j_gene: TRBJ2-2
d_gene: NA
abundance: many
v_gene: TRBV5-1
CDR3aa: CASSLDPQRATGELFF
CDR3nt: TGCGCCAGCAGCTTGGACCCTCAGAGGGCCACCGGGGAGCTGTTTTTT

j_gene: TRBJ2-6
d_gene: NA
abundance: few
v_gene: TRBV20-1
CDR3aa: CSAPWANVLTF
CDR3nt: TGCAGTGCGCCCTGGGCCAACGTCCTGACTTTC

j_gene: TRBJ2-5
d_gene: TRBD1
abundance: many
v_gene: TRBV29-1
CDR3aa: CSVERTQGAPIRETQYF
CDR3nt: TGCAGCGTTGAGAGGACACAGGGGGCCCCAATCCGGGAGACCCAGTACTTC

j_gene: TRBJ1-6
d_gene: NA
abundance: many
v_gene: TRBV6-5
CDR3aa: CASSYSTVASSYNSPLHF
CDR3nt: TGTGCCAGCAGTTACTCGACAGTCGCCAGCTCCTATAATTCACCCCTCCACTTT

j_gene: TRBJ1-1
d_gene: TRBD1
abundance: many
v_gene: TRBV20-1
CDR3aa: CSASITGQGDTEAFF
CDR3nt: TGCAGTGCTAGCATCACGGGACAGGGAGACACTGAAGCTTTCTTT

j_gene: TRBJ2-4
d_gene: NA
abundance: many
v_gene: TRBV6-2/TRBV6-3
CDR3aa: CASSGGTKDKNIQYF
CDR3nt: TGTGCCAGCAGTGGAGGGACAAAAGACAAAAACATTCAGTACTTC

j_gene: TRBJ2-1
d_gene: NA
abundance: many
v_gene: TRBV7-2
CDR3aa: CASSLAVPDNSQNEQFF
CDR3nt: TGTGCCAGCAGCTTAGCCGTACCCGACAATAGCCAGAATGAGCAGTTCTTC

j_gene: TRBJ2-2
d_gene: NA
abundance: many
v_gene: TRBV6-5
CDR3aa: CASAPGLLTNTGELFF
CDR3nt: TGTGCCAGCGCTCCCGGACTCCTGACGAACACCGGGGAGCTGTTTTTT

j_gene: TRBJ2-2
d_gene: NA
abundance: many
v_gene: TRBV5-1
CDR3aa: CASSLTTSANTGELFF
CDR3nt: TGCGCCAGCAGCTTGACGACCTCTGCCAACACCGGGGAGCTGTTTTTT

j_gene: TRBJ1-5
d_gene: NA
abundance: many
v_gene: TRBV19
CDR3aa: CASTQGTQPQHF
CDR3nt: TGTGCCAGTACCCAGGGGACTCAGCCCCAGCATTTT